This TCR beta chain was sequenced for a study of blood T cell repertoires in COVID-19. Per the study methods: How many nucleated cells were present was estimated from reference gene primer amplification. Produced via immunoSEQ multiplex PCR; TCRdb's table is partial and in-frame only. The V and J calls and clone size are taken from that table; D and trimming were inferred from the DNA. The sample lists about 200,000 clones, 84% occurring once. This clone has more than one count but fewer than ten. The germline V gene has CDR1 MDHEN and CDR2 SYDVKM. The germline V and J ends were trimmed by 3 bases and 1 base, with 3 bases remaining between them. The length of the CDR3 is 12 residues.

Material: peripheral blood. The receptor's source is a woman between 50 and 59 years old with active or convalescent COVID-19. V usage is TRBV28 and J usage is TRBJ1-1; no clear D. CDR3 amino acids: CASSFQNTEAFF. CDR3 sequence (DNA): TGTGCCAGCAGTTTCCAGAACACTGAAGCTTTCTTT.